The entry below describes one T cell receptor (beta chain). The sample belongs to a study of blood T cell repertoires in COVID-19. Whole-study context: The origin of the acute and convalescent COVID-19 samples was the United States, Italy and Spain. Sample material is recorded as cDNA or gDNA derived from T cells, B-cell-depleted T cells, or PBMCs.

Only in-frame clones appear in the TCRdb table, and some are missing; sequencing was by immunoSEQ multiplex PCR. The table lists about 190,000 clones, 75% to 85% of them singletons. The V gene lost 6 bases and the J gene lost 5 bases, with 16 bases spanning the gap. CDR3 length: 14 amino acids. Germline CDR1 is MNHEY and CDR2 is SVGAGI. This chain joins TRBV6-5 and TRBJ1-2; weak D call: TRBD1 (5 bases). Input material: PBMCs or T cells enriched from blood (not recorded which). This clonotype was obtained from a woman aged 50 to 65 with acute COVID-19. The CDR3 loop reads CASRGGFGTYGYTF. CDR3 nucleotides: TGTGCCAGCAGGGGGGGGTTTGGGACGTATGGCTACACCTTC.